The 10 T cell receptor beta chains below come from one sample, sequenced in a study of T cell repertoires in cytomegalovirus infection. No antigen has been assigned to these receptors. TCRdb reanalysed the reads using MiXCR and keeps one entry per CDR3 protein. The data contain about 900,000 distinct CDR3 sequences, approximately 30% of them singletons. Source: cultured CD8+ T cells from PBMCs, taken from culture after CMV antigen stimulation. The receptors come from a human donor in good health (CMV status not recorded). Some clones in this sample may be carry-over from other donors' samples.

This clonotype was observed a few times. The J gene is TRBJ1-2, the V gene TRBV6-2 or TRBV6-3; possible D gene TRBD1, 6 bases. V was shortened by 0 bases and J by 10 bases, with 12 bases between the two germline ends. This CDR3 is built from 13 residues. CDR1 and CDR2 (germline): MNHEY, SVGEGT. The chain's CDR3 is CASSYSTGLDYTF. DNA of the CDR3: TGTGCCAGCAGTTACTCGACAGGTTTGGACTACACCTTC.

The J gene is TRBJ1-1, the V gene TRBV7-6; D gene unclear. Trimming took 5 bases from V and 5 from J, leaving 18 bases between them. The CDR3 sequence is 15 residues long. The V gene's germline CDR1 is SGHVS and CDR2 FNYEAQ. The CDR3 sequence is CASSPKLGWDTEAFF. DNA of the CDR3: TGTGCCAGCAGCCCTAAGTTGGGTTGGGATACTGAAGCTTTCTTT.

This clonotype showed up just a few times. The chain has TRBV7-9 and TRBJ1-1, with a tentative D call TRBD1 (5 bases). V was shortened by 5 bases and J by 4 bases, with 14 bases between the two germline ends. The germline gives CDR1 SEHNR, CDR2 FQNEAQ (reference sequence). The CDR3 runs 14 residues. The CDR3 protein is CASSPGPPGTEAFF. The CDR3 region has the DNA TGTGCCAGCAGCCCGGGACCCCCGGGCACTGAAGCTTTCTTT.

This clonotype has more than one count but fewer than ten. The rearrangement links TRBV12-3 or TRBV12-4 to TRBJ2-2, with D possibly TRBD2 on 5 matching bases. V lost 10 bases and J lost 1, with 16 bases in between. CDR3 size: 15 residues. CDR3: CATEGPTRNTGELFF. The CDR3 DNA follows: TGTGCCACCGAGGGCCCAACGCGGAACACCGGGGAGCTGTTTTTT.

The chain is built from TRBV5-1 and TRBJ2-1, with D unclear. The CDR3 is made up of 12 amino acids. Germline CDR1 SGHRS, CDR2 YFSETQ. V was clipped by 6 bases and J by 6 bases, with 10 bases between them. Here the CDR3 DNA reads TGCGCCAGCAACCTCAACCTCAATGAGCAGTTCTTC. This codes for CASNLNLNEQFF. Supplemented by reference TRBV5-1 and TRBJ2-1, the full variable domain reads KAGVTQTPRYLIKTRGQQVTLSCSPISGHRSVSWYQQTPGQGLQFLFEYFSETQRNKGNFPGRFSGRQFSNSRSEMNVSTLELGDSALYLCASNLNLNEQFFGPGTRLTVL.

This clonotype was detected a few times. The V gene is TRBV6-1, the J gene TRBJ1-6; TRBD1 matches at 9 bases. The junction had 5 bases not matched to a gene; V was cut back by 2 bases and J by 0 bases. In germline, CDR1 is MNHNS, CDR2 SASEGT. CDR3 length equals 18 residues. The DNA of the CDR3 is TGTGCCAGCAGTGAAAGGAGACAGGGGGTCTCCTATAATTCACCCCTCCACTTT. Residues: CASSERRQGVSYNSPLHF.

This clonotype was picked up many times. This chain links TRBV7-8 with TRBJ1-1; the D gene is possibly TRBD1 (6 bases). From germline, CDR1 is SGHVS and CDR2 FQNEAQ. This CDR3 comprises 14 residues. The V and J ends lost 2 bases and 4 bases respectively, with 11 bases between them. The CDR3 spells CASSLSPRGTEAFF. Written as DNA, the CDR3 is TGTGCCAGCAGCTTAAGTCCCAGGGGCACTGAAGCTTTCTTT.

This CDR3 reads CASSQVRGGRETQYF. CDR3 sequence (DNA): TGTGCCAGCAGCCAAGTGAGAGGGGGCAGAGAGACCCAGTACTTC. The V gene is TRBV14, the J gene TRBJ2-5; 7 bases fit TRBD1. J gave up 4 bases and V 1 base, and 6 bases lay outside the gene matches. Germline values: CDR1 SGHDN, CDR2 FVKESK. The CDR3 is made up of 15 amino acids.

The rearrangement joins TRBV24-1 to TRBJ2-2, with D possibly matching TRBD2 (6 bases). V was clipped by 4 bases and J by 5 bases, with 10 bases between them. CDR1 KGHDR and CDR2 SFDVKD come from the germline V gene. The CDR3 is 14 residues long. Written as DNA, the CDR3 is TGTGCCACCAGTGAGGGGGGAAAGACCGGGGAGCTGTTTTTT. As protein: CATSEGGKTGELFF.

This clonotype was detected ten times or more. The J gene is TRBJ2-1, the V gene TRBV7-6; possibly TRBD2 for D (7 bases). This CDR3 is built from 16 residues. In germline, CDR1 is SGHVS, CDR2 FNYEAQ. V was pared by 1 base and J by 3 bases, with 13 bases between. The CDR3 sequence is CASSLGGGGDYNEQFF. CDR3 DNA: TGTGCCAGCAGCTTAGGCGGGGGCGGGGACTACAATGAGCAGTTCTTC. The full variable domain, completed using reference TRBV7-6 and TRBJ2-1, is GAGVSQSPRYKVTKRGQDVALRCDPISGHVSLYWYRQALGQGPEFLTYFNYEAQQDKSGLPNDRFSAERPEGSISTLTIQRTEQRDSAMYRCASSLGGGGDYNEQFFGPGTRLTVL.